This TCR beta chain was found in a study of cytomegalovirus exposure and HLA in healthy donors. The PCR used 60 Vbeta and 13 Jbeta primers. The protocol was immunoSEQ multiplex PCR, while the TCRdb copy is restricted to in-frame clones and leaves out a portion. The table includes about 180,000 clones, 76% detected once. CDR1 SGHVS and CDR2 FQNEAQ come from the germline V gene. The CDR3 is made up of 14 amino acids. The trim removed 5 bases at V and 5 bases at J, leaving 5 bases unmatched. The chain recombines TRBV7-8 with TRBJ2-2, with 7 bases identical to TRBD2. This TCR was sampled from a man younger than 35 in good health and CMV-seronegative. Sequencing used PBMCs. The CDR3 bases are TGTGCCAGCAGCCTGACGGGGGGTACCGGGGAGCTGTTTTTT. Protein product: CASSLTGGTGELFF.